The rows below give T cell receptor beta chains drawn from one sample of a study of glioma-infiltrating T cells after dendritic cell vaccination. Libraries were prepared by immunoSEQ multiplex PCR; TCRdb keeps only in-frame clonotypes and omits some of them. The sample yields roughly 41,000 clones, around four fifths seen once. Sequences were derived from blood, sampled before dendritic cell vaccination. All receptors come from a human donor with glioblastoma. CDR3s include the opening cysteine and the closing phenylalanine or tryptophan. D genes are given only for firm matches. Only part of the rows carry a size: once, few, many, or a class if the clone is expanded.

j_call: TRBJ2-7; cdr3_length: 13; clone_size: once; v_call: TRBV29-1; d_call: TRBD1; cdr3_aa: CSVDGTGAYEQYF; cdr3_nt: TGCAGCGTTGACGGGACAGGGGCCTACGAGCAGTACTTC
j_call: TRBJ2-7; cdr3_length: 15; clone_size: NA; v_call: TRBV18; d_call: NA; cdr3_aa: CASSPGPRSLYEQYF; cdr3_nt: TGTGCCAGCTCACCCGGTCCGAGGTCCCTCTACGAGCAGTACTTC
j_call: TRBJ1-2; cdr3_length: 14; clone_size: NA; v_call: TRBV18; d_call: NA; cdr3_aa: CASSPRDMNYGYTF; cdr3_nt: TGTGCCAGCTCACCCCGGGACATGAACTATGGCTACACCTTC
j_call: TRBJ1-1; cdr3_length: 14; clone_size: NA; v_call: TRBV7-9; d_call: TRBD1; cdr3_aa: CASSPGTGVFEAFF; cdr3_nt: TGTGCCAGCAGCCCCGGGACAGGGGTTTTTGAAGCTTTCTTT
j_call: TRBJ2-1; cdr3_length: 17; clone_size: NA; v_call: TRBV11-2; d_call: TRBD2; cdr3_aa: CASSLDRAGRSYNEQFF; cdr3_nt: TGTGCCAGCAGCTTAGATCGAGCGGGGCGCTCCTACAATGAGCAGTTCTTC
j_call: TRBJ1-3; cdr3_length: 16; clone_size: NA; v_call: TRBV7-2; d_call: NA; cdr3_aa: CASSLGQVALGNTIYF; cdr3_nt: TGTGCCAGCAGCCTGGGACAAGTAGCTCTAGGAAACACCATATATTTT
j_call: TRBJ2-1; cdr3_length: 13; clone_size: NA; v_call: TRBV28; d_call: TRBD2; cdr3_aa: CASRGTTYNEQFF; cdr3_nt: TGTGCCAGCAGGGGGACTACCTACAATGAGCAGTTCTTC
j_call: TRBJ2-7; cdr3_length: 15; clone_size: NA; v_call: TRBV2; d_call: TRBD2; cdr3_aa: CASSERSSGHYEQYF; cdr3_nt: TGTGCCAGCAGTGAAAGGTCTAGCGGCCACTACGAGCAGTACTTC
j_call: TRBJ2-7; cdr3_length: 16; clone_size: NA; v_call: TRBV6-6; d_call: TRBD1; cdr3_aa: CASSPRDRGDSYEQYF; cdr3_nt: TGTGCCAGCAGTCCTCGTGACAGGGGGGATTCCTACGAGCAGTACTTC
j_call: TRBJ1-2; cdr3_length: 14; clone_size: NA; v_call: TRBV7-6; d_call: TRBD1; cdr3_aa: CASSLAGTGNGYTF; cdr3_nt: TGTGCCAGCAGCTTAGCGGGGACAGGGAATGGCTACACCTTC
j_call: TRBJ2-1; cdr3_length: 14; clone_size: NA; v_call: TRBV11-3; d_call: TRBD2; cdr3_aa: CASSSGLAGNEQFF; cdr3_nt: TGTGCCAGCAGCTCGGGACTAGCGGGGAATGAGCAGTTCTTC
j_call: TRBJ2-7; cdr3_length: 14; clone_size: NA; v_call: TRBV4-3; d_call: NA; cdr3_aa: CASSQGTATYEQYF; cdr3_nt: TGCGCCAGCAGCCAAGGGACTGCCACCTACGAGCAGTACTTC
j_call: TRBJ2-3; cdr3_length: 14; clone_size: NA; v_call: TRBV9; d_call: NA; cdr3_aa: CASSAGPGTDTQYF; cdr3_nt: TGTGCCAGCAGCGCCGGACCGGGGACAGATACGCAGTATTTT
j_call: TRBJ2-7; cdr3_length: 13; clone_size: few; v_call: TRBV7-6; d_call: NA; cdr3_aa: CASSGGASYEQYF; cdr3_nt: TGTGCCAGCAGCGGGGGGGCTTCCTACGAGCAGTACTTC
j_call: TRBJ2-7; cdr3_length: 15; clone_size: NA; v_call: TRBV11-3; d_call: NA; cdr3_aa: CASSLQGTTSYEQYF; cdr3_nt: TGTGCCAGCAGCTTACAGGGGACTACATCCTACGAGCAGTACTTC
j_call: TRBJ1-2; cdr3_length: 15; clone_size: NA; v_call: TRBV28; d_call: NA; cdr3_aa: CASSLREWGLYGYTF; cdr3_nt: TGTGCCAGCAGTTTAAGGGAGTGGGGACTCTATGGCTACACCTTC